The entry that follows covers one T cell receptor (beta chain) sequence. The antigen remains undetermined. The sample belongs to a study of T-cell memory formation after mild COVID-19. Study-wide background: TCR clustering was largely donor specific.

Trimming removed 8 bases from V and 1 base from J, with 15 bases in between. The CDR3 length is 15 residues. The V gene's germline CDR1 is MNHEY and CDR2 SVGEGT. In TCRdb, the 5' RACE reads were re-called with MiXCR into one record per CDR3 protein. The table has 280,000 or so distinct CDR3 sequences, under 8.5% seen once. Study-level points and caveats: For contracting clones, CD4+ ones sat mainly in CM and EM, CD8+ in EMRA. From day 15 to 85, contracting clones were balanced between CD4 and CD8, whereas later expanders leaned toward CD4+.

The sequencing input was PBMCs or a T cell subset sorted from them (not recorded which). The receptor was isolated from a man aged 18 to 29 who had mild COVID-19 (a few samples of this study predate the infection). Cell type and time point are not known. J is TRBJ1-5 and V is TRBV6-2 or TRBV6-3, with D perhaps TRBD1 (6 bases). CDR3 in amino acids: CASGQGHLSNQPQHF. Written as DNA, the CDR3 is TGTGCCAGCGGCCAGGGACACTTGAGCAATCAGCCCCAGCATTTT.